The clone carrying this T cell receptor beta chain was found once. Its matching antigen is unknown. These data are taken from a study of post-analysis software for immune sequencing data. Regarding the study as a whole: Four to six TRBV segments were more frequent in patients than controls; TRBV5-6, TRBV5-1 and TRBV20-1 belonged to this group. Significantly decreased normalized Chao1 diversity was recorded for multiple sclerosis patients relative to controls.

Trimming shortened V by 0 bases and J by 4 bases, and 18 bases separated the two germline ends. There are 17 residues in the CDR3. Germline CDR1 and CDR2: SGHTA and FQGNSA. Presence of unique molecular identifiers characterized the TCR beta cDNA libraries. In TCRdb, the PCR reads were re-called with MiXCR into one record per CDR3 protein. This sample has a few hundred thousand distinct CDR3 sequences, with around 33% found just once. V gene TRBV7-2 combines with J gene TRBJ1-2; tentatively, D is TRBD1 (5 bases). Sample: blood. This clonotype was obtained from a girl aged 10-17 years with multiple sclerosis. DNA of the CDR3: TGTGCCAGCAGCTTAGCGCTTATCAAGGGGCGAGGCTATGGCTACACCTTC. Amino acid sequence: CASSLALIKGRGYGYTF.